This T cell receptor (beta chain) originates from a study of blood T cell repertoires in COVID-19 (dated by TCRdb to the early 2020s). About the study as a whole: The collaborator samples originated in the United States, Italy and Spain and spanned the acute and convalescent phases of COVID-19. A de-identified subject ID, COVID-19 status, age in years and sex were almost always included in the sample metadata. Where available, HLA class I and class II types were obtained from metadata supplied by the sample provider rather than from assay-based typing. The material from the prospective study consisted of cDNA or gDNA derived from T cells, B-cell-depleted T cells, or PBMCs. The repertoires were released in a freely available public database intended as a resource for research on the immune response to SARS-CoV-2. Samples were obtained from the ongoing ImmuneRACE study (first 160 participants) and from 1,000 to 1,500 subjects provided by 6 global collaborators. Subjects who had been exposed to COVID-19, were actively infected with it, or had recovered from it provided the deeply sampled blood TCRbeta repertoires that made up the dataset.

In the prospective study, participants were about 18 to 95 years old, resided in under 30 geographic areas of the United States, and were enrolled through a virtual design. In the prospective study, participants were assigned to cohorts based on the clinical history participants reported in a screening survey and a study questionnaire. Each participant in the prospective study had whole blood, serum and a nasopharyngeal or oropharyngeal swab collected by mobile phlebotomists. Additional blood draws and questionnaires over an approximately two-month period could optionally be provided by prospective study participants. Before DNA extraction, blood samples from the prospective study were shipped at room temperature or frozen. The junction shows trimming of 6 bases on V and 10 bases on J, and the gene matches do not reach 11 bases of it. Looking up the germline V gene (reference sequence) yields CDR1 LNHDA and CDR2 SQIVND. The CDR3 holds 14 amino acids from the cysteine to the phenylalanine. The DNA shown is the 42-base CDR3, in frame from base 1.

About this clone: Its antigen is still unknown. No quality values exist for individual bases; no much larger clone is one base distant.

General findings and caveats noted by the study authors: The amount of clinical and demographic metadata varied by source and participant and was provided uncurated.

TCRbeta CDR3 regions were amplified from genomic DNA using the immunoSEQ Assay, a bias-controlled multiplex PCR. The published analysis was carried out like this. The number of nucleated cells in each sample was estimated from the amplification of reference gene primers within the assay. To quantify the absolute abundance of each unique TCRbeta CDR3 rearrangement, sequence reads were collapsed and filtered. For each sample, productive Simpson clonality was calculated as the square root of Simpson's diversity index across productive rearrangements. TCRdb retrieved this table from immuneACCESS and kept in-frame rearrangements only. Not all clones are present; in checked studies, unresolved V genes account for under half, and no reason is known for the remainder. V, J and clone size derive from that table, while D and trimming were established from the DNA sequence. Present in this sample are 250,000 to 350,000 clones, around 90% of which were seen just once. The ten largest clones capture roughly 1.5% of the sample.

Sequenced input: PBMCs or T cells enriched from blood (not recorded which). This TCR derives from a woman aged 18-29 years with acute COVID-19. The rearrangement combines TRBV19 with TRBJ1-5; 8 middle bases align to TRBD1. The nucleotides read TGTGCCAGTAGGACCAGACAGGGGAATTCCCCCCAGCATTTT. Its coded protein is CASRTRQGNSPQHF.